These T cell receptor beta chains were read from a single sample in a study of cytomegalovirus exposure and HLA in healthy donors. Generated by immunoSEQ multiplex PCR, the TCRdb table keeps only in-frame clones and is missing some. The table lists about 140,000 clones, approximately 80% of them singletons. Sequenced sample: PBMCs. The origin of the receptors is a woman between 40 and 50 years old in good health and CMV-seronegative. Each CDR3 is given with its conserved first and last residue. D genes are given only for firm matches. The size of a clone is reported for some rows only, either as once, few or many, or as a class for expanded clones.

>TRBD2|14|-|TRBV6-1|TRBJ2-3
TGTGCCACCCGACTAGCGGGGTTTTCAGATACGCAGTATTTT
CATRLAGFSDTQYF
>-|14|-|TRBV10-3|TRBJ2-7
TGTGCCATCAGTGAGTCGATTTCTGAGGGCGAGCAGTACTTC
CAISESISEGEQYF
>-|15|-|TRBV14|TRBJ2-1
TGTGCCAGCAGCCAATTATTTGCAGGGCCGAGTGAGCAGTTCTTC
CASSQLFAGPSEQFF
>-|15|-|TRBV10-3|TRBJ2-1
TGTGCCATCAGTGGAGGGGGGGCTTCCTACAATGAGCAGTTCTTC
CAISGGGASYNEQFF
>-|14|-|TRBV6-6|TRBJ2-1
TGTGCCAGCAATCCGGGACACAGAGTGAATGAGCAGTTCTTC
CASNPGHRVNEQFF
>-|16|once|TRBV4-3|TRBJ1-3
TGCGCCAGCAGCCAAGATGGGGGGAATTCTGGAAACACCATATATTTT
CASSQDGGNSGNTIYF
>-|13|-|TRBV18|TRBJ1-5
TGTGCCAGCTCACCTACAGGGAATCAGCCCCAGCATTTT
CASSPTGNQPQHF
>TRBD2|16|-|TRBV7-6|TRBJ2-2
TGTGCCAGCAGCCCACGGGGCGGGGGTCTCACCGGGGAGCTGTTTTTT
CASSPRGGGLTGELFF
>-|12|once|TRBV10-3|TRBJ1-2
TGTGCCATCAGTGAGTCCCAGAATGGCTACACCTTC
CAISESQNGYTF
>TRBD2|19|-|TRBV18|TRBJ2-3
TGTGCCAGCTCACCTCAAGCTAGGCCTAGCGGGGGGGCCGGAGATACGCAGTATTTT
CASSPQARPSGGAGDTQYF
>-|15|few|TRBV6-5|TRBJ2-7
TGTGCCAGCAGTTACCTTCGGGGGGCAAGCTACGAGCAGTACTTC
CASSYLRGASYEQYF
>-|13|few|TRBV4-3|TRBJ1-1
TGCGCCAGCAGCTCCCAGATGAACACTGAAGCTTTCTTT
CASSSQMNTEAFF
>TRBD2|17|-|TRBV10-3|TRBJ2-3
TGTGCCATCAGATCCCCCCCTAGCGGGGGTAGCACAGATACGCAGTATTTT
CAIRSPPSGGSTDTQYF
>TRBD2|13|-|TRBV7-8|TRBJ2-3
TGTGCCTGGACTAGCGGGTACACAGATACGCAGTATTTT
CAWTSGYTDTQYF
>-|11|-|TRBV6-1|TRBJ1-1
TGTGCCGGGCAGGGCTGGACTGAAGCTTTCTTT
CAGQGWTEAFF
>-|16|-|TRBV7-9|TRBJ1-2
TGTGCCAGCAGCTTAGATATGGAGGGGAGCCTCTATGGCTACACCTTC
CASSLDMEGSLYGYTF
>TRBD2|15|few|TRBV5-1|TRBJ2-3
TGCGCCAGCAGGGGGATAGCGGGGAGCACAGATACGCAGTATTTT
CASRGIAGSTDTQYF